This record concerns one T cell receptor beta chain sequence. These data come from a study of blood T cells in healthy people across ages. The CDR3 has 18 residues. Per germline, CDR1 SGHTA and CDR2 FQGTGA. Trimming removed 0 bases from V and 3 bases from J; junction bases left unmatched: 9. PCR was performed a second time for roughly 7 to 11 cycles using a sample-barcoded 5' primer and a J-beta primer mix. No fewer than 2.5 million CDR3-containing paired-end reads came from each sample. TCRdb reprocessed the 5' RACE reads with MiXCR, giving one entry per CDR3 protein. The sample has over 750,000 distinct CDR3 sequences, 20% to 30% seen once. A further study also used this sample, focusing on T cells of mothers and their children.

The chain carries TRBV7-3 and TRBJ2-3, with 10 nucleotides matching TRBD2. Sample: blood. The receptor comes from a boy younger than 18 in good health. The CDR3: CASSLTFASGSRTDTQYF. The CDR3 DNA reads TGTGCCAGCAGCTTAACGTTTGCTAGCGGGAGTAGGACAGATACGCAGTATTTT.